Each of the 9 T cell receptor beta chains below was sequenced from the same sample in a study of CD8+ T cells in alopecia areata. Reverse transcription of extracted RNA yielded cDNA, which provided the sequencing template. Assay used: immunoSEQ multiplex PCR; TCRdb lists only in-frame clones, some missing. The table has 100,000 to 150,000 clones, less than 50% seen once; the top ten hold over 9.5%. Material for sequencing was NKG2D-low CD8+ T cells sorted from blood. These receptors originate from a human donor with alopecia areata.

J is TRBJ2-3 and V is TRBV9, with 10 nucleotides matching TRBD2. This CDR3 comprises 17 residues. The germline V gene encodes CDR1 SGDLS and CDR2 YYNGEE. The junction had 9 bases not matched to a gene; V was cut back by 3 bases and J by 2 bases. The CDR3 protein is CASSAQQAGGPTDTQYF. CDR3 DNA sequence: TGTGCCAGCAGCGCCCAGCAAGCGGGGGGGCCCACAGATACGCAGTATTTT.

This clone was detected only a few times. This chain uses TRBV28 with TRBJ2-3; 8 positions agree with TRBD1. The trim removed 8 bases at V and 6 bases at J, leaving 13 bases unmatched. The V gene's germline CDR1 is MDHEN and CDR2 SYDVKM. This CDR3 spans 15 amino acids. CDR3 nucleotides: TGTGCCAGCGGAACCCCCGGGACAGGTTGGGATACGCAGTATTTT. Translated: CASGTPGTGWDTQYF.

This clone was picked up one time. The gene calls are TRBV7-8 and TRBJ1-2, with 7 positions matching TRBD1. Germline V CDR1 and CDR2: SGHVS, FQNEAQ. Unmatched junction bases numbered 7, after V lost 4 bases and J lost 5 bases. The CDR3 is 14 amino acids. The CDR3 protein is CASSSRDSLYGYTF. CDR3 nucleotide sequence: TGTGCCAGCAGCTCCCGGGACAGCCTTTATGGCTACACCTTC. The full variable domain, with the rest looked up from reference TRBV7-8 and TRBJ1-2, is GAGVSQSPRYKVAKRGQDVALRCDPISGHVSLFWYQQALGQGPEFLTYFQNEAQLDKSGLPSDRFFAERPEGSVSTLKIQRTQQEDSAVYLCASSSRDSLYGYTFGSGTRLTVV.

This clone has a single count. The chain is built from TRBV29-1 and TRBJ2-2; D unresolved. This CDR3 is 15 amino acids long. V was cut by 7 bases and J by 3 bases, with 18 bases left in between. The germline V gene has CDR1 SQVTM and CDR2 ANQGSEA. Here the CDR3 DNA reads TGCAGCGCGAGAGTACTTTCGACCGACACCGGGGAGCTGTTTTTT. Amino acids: CSARVLSTDTGELFF.

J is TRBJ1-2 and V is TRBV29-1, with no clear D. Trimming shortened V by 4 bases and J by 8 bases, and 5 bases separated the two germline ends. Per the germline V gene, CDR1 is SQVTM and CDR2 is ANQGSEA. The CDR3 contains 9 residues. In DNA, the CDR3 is TGCAGCGTTGGGGGAGGCTACACCTTC. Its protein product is CSVGGGYTF.

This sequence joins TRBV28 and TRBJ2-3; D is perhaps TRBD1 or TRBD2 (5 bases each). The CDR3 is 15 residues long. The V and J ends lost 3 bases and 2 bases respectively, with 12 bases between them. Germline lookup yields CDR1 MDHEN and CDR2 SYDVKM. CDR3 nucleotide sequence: TGTGCCAGCAGTTTCGGTGGGACCCACACAGATACGCAGTATTTT. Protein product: CASSFGGTHTDTQYF.

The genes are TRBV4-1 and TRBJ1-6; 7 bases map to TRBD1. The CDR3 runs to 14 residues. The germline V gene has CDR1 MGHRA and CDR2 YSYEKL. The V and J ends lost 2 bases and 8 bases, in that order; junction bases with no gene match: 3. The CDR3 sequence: CASSQNTGDSPLHF. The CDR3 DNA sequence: TGCGCCAGCAGCCAAAATACAGGGGATTCACCCCTCCACTTT.

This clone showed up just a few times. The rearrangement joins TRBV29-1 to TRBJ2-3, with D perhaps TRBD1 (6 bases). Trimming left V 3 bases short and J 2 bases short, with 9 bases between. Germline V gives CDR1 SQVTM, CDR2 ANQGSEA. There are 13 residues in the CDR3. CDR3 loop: CSVDRGLTDTQYF. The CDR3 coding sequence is TGCAGCGTTGACAGGGGCCTCACAGATACGCAGTATTTT.

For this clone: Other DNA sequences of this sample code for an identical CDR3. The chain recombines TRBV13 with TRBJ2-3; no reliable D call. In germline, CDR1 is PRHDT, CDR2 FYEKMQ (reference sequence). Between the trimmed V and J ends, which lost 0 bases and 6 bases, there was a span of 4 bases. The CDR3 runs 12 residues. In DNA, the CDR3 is TGTGCCAGCAGCTTAGGGTCCGATACGCAGTATTTT. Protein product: CASSLGSDTQYF. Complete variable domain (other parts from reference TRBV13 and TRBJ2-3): AAGVIQSPRHLIKEKRETATLKCYPIPRHDTVYWYQQGPGQDPQFLISFYEKMQSDKGSIPDRFSAQQFSDYHSELNMSSLELGDSALYFCASSLGSDTQYFGPGTRLTVL.